The T cell receptor beta chain described here comes from a study of beta chain features in type 1 diabetes. Notes on this clone: Its antigen is unknown.

The study, taken as a whole, reports: A moderate, significant TCRB CDR3 shortening appeared in type 1 diabetes across four CD4+ subsets. Relative to healthy donors, patients appeared to have naive, central memory and Treg TCRB repertoires that were more similar. These data did not resolve whether HLA type affects TCRB rearrangement.

Cells sorted by CD45RO/CCR7/CD25/CD127/CD95/CD27 comprised CD4+ naive, central memory, regulatory and stem cell-like memory cells. Germline loops: CDR1 MDHEN, CDR2 SYDVKM. This CDR3 is built from 14 residues. Trimming took 4 bases from V and 5 from J, leaving 13 bases between them. Investigators reverse transcribed all isolated RNA, so they sequenced expressed TCRB transcripts. Assay used: immunoSEQ multiplex PCR; TCRdb lists only in-frame clones, some missing. The sample holds roughly 340,000 clones; 10% to 15% are singletons and the top ten take 0.0095% to 0.012%. What was sequenced was naive CD4+ T cells from blood. The TCR sequence derives from a woman aged 18-29 years with type 1 diabetes. V is TRBV28 and J is TRBJ2-3; D is unresolved. This chain's CDR3 is CASSSGTPVDTQYF. Here the CDR3 DNA reads TGTGCCAGCAGTTCGGGTACCCCGGTAGATACGCAGTATTTT.